A selection of T cell receptor beta chains follows, all from one sample in a study of blood T cells in healthy people across ages. TCRdb reprocessed the 5' RACE reads with MiXCR, giving one entry per CDR3 protein. The data contain hundreds of thousands of distinct CDR3 sequences, about 45% of them singletons. Material: blood. Receptors were obtained from a man older than 75 in good health. Each CDR3 is given without its conserved first and last residue. Where a row states a size, it is once, few, many or the class of an expanded clone; other rows omit it.

size	V	J	CDR3
many	TRBV20-1	TRBJ2-1	SISGLGYEQF
NA	TRBV15	TRBJ1-1	ATSSSTGALNTEAF
many	TRBV5-1	TRBJ1-6	ASSPIERDNSPLH
NA	TRBV12-3/TRBV12-4	TRBJ2-7	ASSFGLAGGYSYEQY
NA	TRBV7-9	TRBJ2-1	ASSSYSNEQF
many	TRBV12-3/TRBV12-4	TRBJ2-5	ASTPRVDIQETQY
NA	TRBV27	TRBJ2-1	VSSLRGVYNEQF
few	TRBV29-1	NA	SVRSGSSYNEQY
NA	TRBV7-2	TRBJ2-1	ASSSQGYWKF
few	TRBV20-1	TRBJ2-6	SARGGAGGSSGANVLT
NA	TRBV14	TRBJ1-6	ASSQETDSPLH
NA	TRBV5-1	TRBJ2-5	ASRRQGAGSDQETQY
NA	TRBV11-2	TRBJ2-1	ARSSQEYNEQF
few	TRBV27	TRBJ2-3	ASSSERRGTDTQY
few	TRBV7-2	TRBJ2-5	ASSFGRGGETQY
once	TRBV12-3/TRBV12-4	TRBJ2-1	ASRNDGTYNEQF
NA	TRBV5-1	TRBJ2-3	ASTHRLEGSTDTRY
NA	TRBV27	TRBJ2-1	ASSLLAESYNEQF
NA	TRBV28	TRBJ2-7	ASSFLGLAGGREQY
NA	TRBV29-1	TRBJ2-4	SVVPGQGNIQY
NA	TRBV6-2/TRBV6-3	TRBJ2-1	ASESGQGFYEQF
many	TRBV9	TRBJ2-7	ASSVWLAGFPSYEQY
NA	TRBV6-1	TRBJ1-2	ASSDLSLGSHYGYT
few	TRBV11-3	TRBJ2-3	ASSNRGLVTDTQY
NA	TRBV6-2/TRBV6-3	NA	ASSLPGSANSYEQY
NA	TRBV13	TRBJ2-5	ASSGAGGIETQY
NA	TRBV12-3/TRBV12-4	TRBJ2-5	ASCPTKGRETQY
NA	TRBV20-1	TRBJ1-5	SARTGTASNQPQH
many	TRBV15	TRBJ1-4	ATSRIRGQNEKLF
NA	TRBV24-1	TRBJ2-1	ATSATGADLSEQF
NA	TRBV7-9	TRBJ2-3	ASSLGLGADTQY
NA	TRBV11-3	TRBJ2-3	ASSLGTLGTDTQY
NA	TRBV20-1	TRBJ2-2	SARDVASGTGELF
NA	TRBV2	TRBJ1-6	ASRGAEGTYNSPLH
once	TRBV2	TRBJ2-5	ASSSATGEGETQY
NA	TRBV11-2	TRBJ2-3	ASSLEYSTDTQY
NA	TRBV14	TRBJ2-6	ASSPREVISGANVLT
many	TRBV2	TRBJ2-1	ASMKRETYNEQF
many	TRBV29-1	TRBJ2-7	SVAHRGLGQTEY
many	TRBV9	TRBJ2-3	ASSGGLAGGDTQY
many	TRBV12-3/TRBV12-4	TRBJ2-1	ASDSGGSYNEQF
many	TRBV5-1	TRBJ2-7	ASSPGAAYEQY
NA	TRBV12-3/TRBV12-4	TRBJ1-5	ASSPTGTGVNQPQH
NA	TRBV20-1	TRBJ2-1	SAGRDHGHEQF
NA	TRBV10-1	TRBJ2-5	ASSESVAEYNEQY